Below, 13 T cell receptor beta chains from the same sample are listed, as sequenced in a study of cytomegalovirus exposure and HLA in healthy donors. PCR was performed using 60 Vbeta and 13 Jbeta primers. Only in-frame clones appear in the TCRdb table, and some are missing; sequencing was by immunoSEQ multiplex PCR. Of roughly 160,000 clones in the sample, about three quarters were seen once. Sequenced: PBMCs. The source of these receptors is a man in his fifties or sixties in good health and CMV-seropositive.

The CDR3 coding sequence is TGTGCCAGTAGTATATCTACTAACTATGGCTACACCTTC. This translates into CASSISTNYGYTF. The rearrangement joins TRBV19 to TRBJ1-2; no clear D gene. V lost 2 bases and J lost 0, with 4 bases in between. Germline V gives CDR1 LNHDA, CDR2 SQIVND (reference sequence). This CDR3 spans 13 amino acids.

The chain employs TRBV19 and TRBJ2-5; TRBD2 aligns across 7 bases. Germline-derived CDR1 and CDR2 are LNHDA and SQIVND (reference sequence). V gave up 10 bases and J gave up 0 bases; unmatched junction bases: 2. The CDR3 sequence is 12 residues long. The CDR3 DNA is TGTGCCATCGCGGGGGACCAAGAGACCCAGTACTTC. The encoded protein is CAIAGDQETQYF.

The chain recombines TRBV10-3 with TRBJ2-2, with 8 bases identical to TRBD2. Looked up from germline, CDR1 is ENHRY and CDR2 is SYGVKD. The CDR3 is made up of 14 amino acids. Trimming took 2 bases from V and 6 from J; bases not matched to a gene: 2. Written as DNA, the CDR3 is TGTGCCATCAGTGAGATGGGACTAGCCGGGGAGCTGTTTTTT. It is translated as CAISEMGLAGELFF.

The CDR3 reads CATPDTQYF. The DNA for the CDR3 is TGTGCCACTCCAGATACGCAGTATTTT. The V gene is TRBV14, the J gene TRBJ2-3; D is undetermined. This CDR3 spans 9 amino acids. V was trimmed by 10 bases and J by 4 bases, leaving 3 bases between them. Germline V gene sequence: CDR1 SGHDN, CDR2 FVKESK. The full variable domain, its missing parts supplied by reference TRBV14 and TRBJ2-3, is EAGVTQFPSHSVIEKGQTVTLRCDPISGHDNLYWYRRVMGKEIKFLLHFVKESKQDESGMPNNRFLAERTGGTYSTLKVQPAELEDSGVYFCATPDTQYFGPGTRLTVL.

This chain links TRBV30 with TRBJ1-1; D is unresolved. V was trimmed by 2 bases and J by 0 bases, leaving 7 bases between them. CDR1 GTSNPN and CDR2 SVGIG come from the germline V gene (reference sequence). The CDR3 has 13 amino acids. The CDR3 DNA follows: TGTGCCTGGAGTTCAGGTGTGAACACTGAAGCTTTCTTT. The encoded protein is CAWSSGVNTEAFF.

This chain joins TRBV2 and TRBJ2-7; 11 nucleotides line up with TRBD2. The CDR3 loop spans 14 amino acids. The V gene end was trimmed by 7 bases and the J gene end by 2 bases; junction bases not matched to a gene: 4. Germline V gives CDR1 SNHLY, CDR2 FYNNEI. The CDR3 protein is CASTLAGVAYEQYV. CDR3 DNA sequence: TGTGCCAGCACACTAGCGGGGGTGGCCTACGAGCAGTACGTC.

V gene TRBV29-1 combines with J gene TRBJ2-2; D remains ambiguous. Per germline, CDR1 SQVTM and CDR2 ANQGSEA. The CDR3 covers 12 residues. The V end lost 3 bases, the J end lost 4 bases, and 6 bases lay between the germline ends. CDR3 DNA: TGCAGCGTTGATACAATCACCGGGGAGCTGTTTTTT. This gives the protein CSVDTITGELFF.

As to this clone: Other DNA sequences in the same sample also yield this CDR3. The gene calls are TRBV6-1 and TRBJ2-3; 8 bases align to TRBD1. Germline V CDR1 and CDR2: MNHNS, SASEGT. The CDR3 covers 14 residues. V was clipped by 4 bases and J by 4 bases; unmatched bases: 4. The CDR3 spells CASSGTGGADTQYF. CDR3 in DNA: TGTGCCAGCAGTGGCACAGGGGGTGCAGATACGCAGTATTTT.

This clone was observed a few times. The rearrangement joins TRBV1 to TRBJ1-2; TRBD1 was called by the table and not checked on the DNA. TRBV1 is labeled a pseudogene. The CDR3 has 18 amino acids. The CDR3: CTSSQVPDRGRDDYGYTF. The DNA for the CDR3 is TGCACCAGCAGCCAAGTCCCAGACAGGGGACGGGACGACTATGGCTACACCTTC.

DNA for the CDR3: TGTGCCAGCAGTCTTCGGACAGGGGGGACCTACGAGCAGTACTTC. This encodes CASSLRTGGTYEQYF. The chain couples TRBV28 to TRBJ2-7; 10 nucleotides line up with TRBD1. CDR3 length: 15 amino acids. Trimming took 5 bases from V and 2 from J; bases not matched to a gene: 6. CDR1 is MDHEN, CDR2 SYDVKM, per germline.

The rearrangement uses TRBV4-2 and TRBJ2-3, with TRBD2 matching over 11 bases. Trimming removed 3 bases from V and 0 bases from J; junction bases left unmatched: 5. The CDR3 is 17 residues long. Germline CDR1 LGHNA, CDR2 YNFKEQ. In DNA, the CDR3 is TGTGCCAGCAGCCAGGAACTAGCGGGGGCCAGCACAGATACGCAGTATTTT. As protein: CASSQELAGASTDTQYF.

The chain uses TRBV28 and TRBJ2-1; D uncertain. The CDR3 is 12 amino acids. Trimming shortened V by 3 bases and J by 6 bases, and 6 bases separated the two germline ends. Germline V gene data show CDR1 as MDHEN and CDR2 as SYDVKM. Written as DNA, the CDR3 is TGTGCCAGCAGTTTTCCTAGCAATGAGCAGTTCTTC. Encoded protein: CASSFPSNEQFF. Together with reference TRBV28 and TRBJ2-1, the CDR3 gives the full variable domain: DVKVTQSSRYLVKRTGEKVFLECVQDMDHENMFWYRQDPGLGLRLIYFSYDVKMKEKGDIPEGYSVSREKKERFSLILESASTNQTSMYLCASSFPSNEQFFGPGTRLTVL.

This sequence joins TRBV6-1 and TRBJ1-3; D is uncertain. The V and J ends lost 3 bases and 2 bases respectively, with 17 bases between them. This CDR3 has 17 amino acids. Germline assignment: CDR1 MNHNS and CDR2 SASEGT. As DNA, the CDR3 is TGTGCCAGCAGTGATGGCTGGAGGACGGGCCCTGGAAACACCATATATTTT. It yields the protein CASSDGWRTGPGNTIYF.